The 15 T cell receptor beta chains given below trace back to one sample, sequenced in a study of response to subunit inactivated influenza vaccine. TCRdb re-called the RT-PCR reads through MiXCR, storing one row per CDR3 protein. The profile shows around 470,000 distinct CDR3 sequences, approximately 7.3% of them singletons. Material: PBMCs from blood, obtained roughly 24 months after vaccination. These receptors originate from a man between 50 and 69 years old who received an inactivated influenza vaccine.

The V call is TRBV20-1, the J call TRBJ2-7; TRBD2 matches at 14 bases. The CDR3 extends over 19 amino acids. Germline V CDR1 and CDR2: DFQATT, SNEGSKA (reference sequence). V lost 0 bases to trimming and J lost 0 bases; unmatched junction nucleotides: 10. The chain's CDR3 is CSARDLGTSGGRYSYEQYF. The CDR3 DNA sequence: TGCAGTGCTAGAGATCTGGGGACTAGCGGGGGCCGATACTCCTACGAGCAGTACTTC.

The V call is TRBV11-2, the J call TRBJ2-5; TRBD2 aligns across 7 bases. In germline, CDR1 is SGHAT, CDR2 FQNNGV. The CDR3 is made up of 15 amino acids. With V trimmed by 1 base and J by 5 bases, 7 bases remained unmatched. This CDR3 reads CASSLAPGLGETQYF. CDR3 sequence (DNA): TGTGCCAGCAGCTTAGCTCCAGGACTAGGGGAGACCCAGTACTTC. Full variable domain (outside the CDR3, taken from reference TRBV11-2 and TRBJ2-5): EAGVAQSPRYKIIEKRQSVAFWCNPISGHATLYWYQQILGQGPKLLIQFQNNGVVDDSQLPKDRFSAERLKGVDSTLKIQPAKLEDSAVYLCASSLAPGLGETQYFGPGTRLLVL.

On this clonotype: This may be a read error, as it is one base from a much larger clone. CDR3 in DNA: TGTGCCAGCAGGCAAGGCGGCAGGGGGGACTACGAGCAGTACTTC. This gives the protein CASRQGGRGDYEQYF. V gene TRBV4-2 combines with J gene TRBJ2-7, with D perhaps matching TRBD1 (7 bases). Germline V gene data show CDR1 as LGHNA and CDR2 as YNFKEQ. The CDR3 covers 15 residues.

This clonotype was found many times. This chain uses TRBV11-2 with TRBJ2-1; D possibly corresponds to TRBD2 (6 bases). Germline V gene sequence: CDR1 SGHAT, CDR2 FQNNGV. The CDR3 covers 14 residues. The ends were cut back, 8 bases at V and 5 bases at J, with 16 bases in the middle. The DNA for the CDR3 is TGTGCCAGCGGGCTGGGAGGAGCGGACAATGAGCAGTTCTTC. It specifies CASGLGGADNEQFF.

This clonotype turned up a few times. The chain combines TRBV4-1 with TRBJ2-1; D unclear. CDR3 length: 14 amino acids. The V end lost 0 bases, the J end lost 4 bases, and 7 bases lay between the germline ends. Germline V gene lookup returns CDR1 MGHRA and CDR2 YSYEKL. CDR3 region: CASSQDASYNEQFF. In DNA, the CDR3 is TGCGCCAGCAGCCAAGATGCCTCTTACAATGAGCAGTTCTTC.

Here the CDR3 reads CSARAGGRNTEAFF. CDR3 DNA sequence: TGCAGTGCTAGAGCGGGGGGTCGCAACACTGAAGCTTTCTTT. V and J are TRBV20-1 and TRBJ1-1, with D perhaps matching TRBD1 (5 bases). Germline assignment: CDR1 DFQATT and CDR2 SNEGSKA (reference sequence). CDR3 length: 14 residues. The ends were cut back, 1 base at V and 2 bases at J, with 11 bases in the middle.

There are a few counts of this clonotype. The V gene is TRBV7-2, the J gene TRBJ1-6, with 8 bases lining up with TRBD1. The V segment lost 4 bases and the J segment 9 bases; nucleotides outside the gene matches: 8. CDR3 size: 15 residues. Germline V gene sequence: CDR1 SGHTA, CDR2 FQGNSA. The CDR3 loop is CASSSTGGRISPLHF. The CDR3 DNA reads TGTGCCAGCAGCTCCACAGGGGGAAGAATTTCACCCCTCCACTTT.

This clonotype was observed a handful of times. This rearrangement joins TRBV27 to TRBJ2-1; a weak D match, TRBD1 (5 bases). The CDR3 is 12 residues long. With 8 bases removed from V and 7 bases from J, the gap between germline ends came to 12 bases. CDR1 is MNHEY, CDR2 SMNVEV, per germline (reference sequence). In nucleotides, the CDR3 is TGTGCCAGCGGCCCAGGGTTTAATGAGCAGTTCTTC. It yields the protein CASGPGFNEQFF.

This clonotype has a handful of counts. The chain employs TRBV5-1 and TRBJ1-3; TRBD1 aligns across 7 bases. Germline V CDR1 and CDR2: SGHRS, YFSETQ. This CDR3 comprises 15 residues. With 4 bases clipped from V and 2 bases from J, the junction kept 6 bases outside the gene matches. CDR3 region: CASSVTGTAGNTIYF. CDR3 in DNA: TGCGCCAGCAGCGTAACCGGGACAGCTGGAAACACCATATATTTT. Full variable domain (remainder filled in from reference TRBV5-1 and TRBJ1-3): KAGVTQTPRYLIKTRGQQVTLSCSPISGHRSVSWYQQTPGQGLQFLFEYFSETQRNKGNFPGRFSGRQFSNSRSEMNVSTLELGDSALYLCASSVTGTAGNTIYFGEGSWLTVV.

This clonotype occurred a few times. The V and J genes are TRBV14 and TRBJ2-1, with TRBD2 as a possible D gene (5 bases). CDR3 length equals 15 residues. Trimming pared 2 bases from V and 4 bases from J, leaving 12 bases between. CDR1 is SGHDN and CDR2 is FVKESK in the germline V gene. CDR3 nucleotides: TGTGCCAGCAGCCAACTAGCTCCCGCTTACAATGAGCAGTTCTTC. This encodes CASSQLAPAYNEQFF.

This clonotype was picked up a small number of times. The genes are TRBV11-2 and TRBJ1-1, with 9 bases aligning to TRBD1. Germline values: CDR1 SGHAT, CDR2 FQNNGV. V was pared by 2 bases and J by 4 bases, with 11 bases of the junction left unmatched. The CDR3 is made up of 17 amino acids. CDR3 sequence: CASSLHLGTGFSTEAFF. For the CDR3, the DNA is TGTGCCAGCAGCTTACACCTCGGGACAGGGTTCAGCACTGAAGCTTTCTTT.

This clonotype was recorded at least ten times. V gene TRBV14 combines with J gene TRBJ2-7; D gene uncertain. Germline CDR1 SGHDN, CDR2 FVKESK. Trimming left V 5 bases short and J 2 bases short, with 4 bases between. This CDR3 contains 11 residues. The CDR3 spells CASSNAYEQYF. The DNA for the CDR3 is TGTGCCAGCAGCAACGCCTACGAGCAGTACTTC.

This clonotype came up many times. The genes are TRBV4-2 and TRBJ2-1; 9 bases align to TRBD2. The CDR3 spans 19 residues. V lost 3 bases to trimming and J lost 0 bases; unmatched junction nucleotides: 12. Germline CDR1 LGHNA, CDR2 YNFKEQ. The CDR3 nucleotides read TGTGCCAGCAGCCATCGACGAGCGGGGGGCCGATACTCCTACAATGAGCAGTTCTTC. This gives the protein CASSHRRAGGRYSYNEQFF.

This clonotype was recorded many times. The V gene is TRBV24-1, the J gene TRBJ2-1; 7 bases match TRBD1. CDR1 is KGHDR and CDR2 is SFDVKD in the germline V gene. This CDR3 comprises 16 residues. The V gene end was trimmed by 4 bases and the J gene end by 2 bases; junction bases not matched to a gene: 7. Here the CDR3 DNA reads TGTGCCACCAGTGACTCCCGGGACAGCCCCTACAATGAGCAGTTCTTC. As protein: CATSDSRDSPYNEQFF.

Only a few counts were recorded for this clonotype. This chain joins TRBV2 and TRBJ2-2; D is perhaps TRBD2 (6 bases). Looked up from germline, CDR1 is SNHLY and CDR2 is FYNNEI. The CDR3 covers 14 residues. V lost 7 bases and J lost 4, with 13 bases in between. The CDR3 nucleotides read TGTGCCAGCAAGGGGACTTCCCTCACCGGGGAGCTGTTTTTT. Residues: CASKGTSLTGELFF.